This T cell receptor beta chain derives from a study of cytomegalovirus exposure and HLA in healthy donors. General study findings and limits: Earlier findings revealed that most TCR beta V segments proved productive either about 90% or about 30% of the time. Specificity for CMV antigens was confirmed in vitro for a few of the CMV-associated chains.

The PCR contained 60 Vbeta and 13 Jbeta primers. The table came from immunoSEQ multiplex PCR; TCRdb's copy has only in-frame clones and leaves some out. This sample has some 170,000 clones, with approximately 78% found just once. V dropped 7 bases and J dropped 0; count of bases not matched to a gene: 6. The length of the CDR3 is 15 residues. CDR1 is SNHLY, CDR2 FYNNEI, per germline. About this clone: Its antigen remains unidentified.

The chain is built from TRBV2 and TRBJ1-5; 7 nucleotides agree with TRBD1. Sequenced: PBMCs. This TCR derives from a human donor in good health. This CDR3 is CASTRTGYSNQPQHF. CDR3 sequence (DNA): TGTGCCAGCACCCGGACAGGCTATAGCAATCAGCCCCAGCATTTT.